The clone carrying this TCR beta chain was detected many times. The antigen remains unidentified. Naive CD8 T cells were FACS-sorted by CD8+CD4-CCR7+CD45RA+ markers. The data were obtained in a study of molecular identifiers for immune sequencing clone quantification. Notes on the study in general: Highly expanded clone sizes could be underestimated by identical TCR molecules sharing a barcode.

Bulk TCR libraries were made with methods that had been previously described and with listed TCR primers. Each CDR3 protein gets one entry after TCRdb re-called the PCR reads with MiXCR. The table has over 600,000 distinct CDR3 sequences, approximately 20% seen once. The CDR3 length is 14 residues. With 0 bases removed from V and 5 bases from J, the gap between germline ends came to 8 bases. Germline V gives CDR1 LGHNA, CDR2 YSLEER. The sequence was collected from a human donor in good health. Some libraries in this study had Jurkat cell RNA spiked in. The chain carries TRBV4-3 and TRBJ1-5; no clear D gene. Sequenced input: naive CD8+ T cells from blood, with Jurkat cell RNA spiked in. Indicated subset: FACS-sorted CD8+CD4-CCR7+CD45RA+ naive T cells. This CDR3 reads CASSQEIGYQPQHF. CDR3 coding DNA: TGCGCCAGCAGCCAAGAGATTGGATATCAGCCCCAGCATTTT.